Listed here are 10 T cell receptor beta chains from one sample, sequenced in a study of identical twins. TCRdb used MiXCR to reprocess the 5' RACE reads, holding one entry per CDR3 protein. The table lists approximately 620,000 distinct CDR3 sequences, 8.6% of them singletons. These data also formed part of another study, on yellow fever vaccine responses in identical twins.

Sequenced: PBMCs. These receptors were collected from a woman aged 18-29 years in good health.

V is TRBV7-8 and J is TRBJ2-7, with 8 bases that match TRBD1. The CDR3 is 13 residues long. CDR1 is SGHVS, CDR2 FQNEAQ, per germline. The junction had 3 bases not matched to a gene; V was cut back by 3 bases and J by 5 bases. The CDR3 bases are TGTGCCAGCAGCTTCAGGGGGCAAGACGAGCAGTACTTC. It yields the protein CASSFRGQDEQYF.

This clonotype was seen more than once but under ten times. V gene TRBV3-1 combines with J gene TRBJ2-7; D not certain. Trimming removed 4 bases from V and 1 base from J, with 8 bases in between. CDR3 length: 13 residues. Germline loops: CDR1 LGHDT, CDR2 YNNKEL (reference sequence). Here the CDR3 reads CASSPQTSYEQYF. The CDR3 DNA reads TGTGCCAGCAGCCCACAGACATCCTACGAGCAGTACTTC.

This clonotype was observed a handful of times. The CDR3 bases are TGTGCCAGCGGATGGGGGGCAGGGAGTTCTGAAGCTTTCTTT. This sequence encodes CASGWGAGSSEAFF. The chain joins TRBV12-3 or TRBV12-4 to TRBJ1-1; a possible D gene is TRBD1 (6 bases). V dropped 8 bases and J dropped 6 bases, with 19 bases sitting between them. The CDR3 is 14 residues long.

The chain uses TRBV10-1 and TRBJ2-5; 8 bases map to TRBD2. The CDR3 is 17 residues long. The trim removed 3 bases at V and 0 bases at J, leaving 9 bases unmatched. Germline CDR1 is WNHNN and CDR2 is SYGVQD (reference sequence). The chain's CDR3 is CASSDGRSGRDQETQYF. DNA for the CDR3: TGCGCCAGCAGTGACGGTAGGAGCGGGAGAGACCAAGAGACCCAGTACTTC.

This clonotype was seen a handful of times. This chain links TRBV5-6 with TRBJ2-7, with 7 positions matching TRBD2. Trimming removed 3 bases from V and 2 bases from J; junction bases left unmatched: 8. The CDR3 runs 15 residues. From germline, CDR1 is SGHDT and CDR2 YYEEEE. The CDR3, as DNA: TGTGCCAGCAGCTCCCTGGGGGGGGAAACCTACGAGCAGTACTTC. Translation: CASSSLGGETYEQYF.

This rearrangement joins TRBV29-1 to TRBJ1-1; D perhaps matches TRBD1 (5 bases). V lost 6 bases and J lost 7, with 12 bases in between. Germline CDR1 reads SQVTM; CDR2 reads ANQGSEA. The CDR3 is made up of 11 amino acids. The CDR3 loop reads CSVGGAGEAFF. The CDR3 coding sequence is TGCAGCGTAGGAGGGGCGGGTGAAGCTTTCTTT.

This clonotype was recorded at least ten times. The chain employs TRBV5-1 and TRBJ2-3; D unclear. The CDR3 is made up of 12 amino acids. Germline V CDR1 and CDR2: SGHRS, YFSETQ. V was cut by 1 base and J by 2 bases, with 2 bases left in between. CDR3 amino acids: CASSLTTDTQYF. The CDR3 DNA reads TGCGCCAGCAGCTTGACCACAGATACGCAGTATTTT. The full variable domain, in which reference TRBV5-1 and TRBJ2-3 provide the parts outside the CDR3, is KAGVTQTPRYLIKTRGQQVTLSCSPISGHRSVSWYQQTPGQGLQFLFEYFSETQRNKGNFPGRFSGRQFSNSRSEMNVSTLELGDSALYLCASSLTTDTQYFGPGTRLTVL.

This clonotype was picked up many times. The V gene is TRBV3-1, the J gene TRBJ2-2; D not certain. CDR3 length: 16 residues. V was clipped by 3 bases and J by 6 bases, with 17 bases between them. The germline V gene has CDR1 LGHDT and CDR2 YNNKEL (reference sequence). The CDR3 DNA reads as TGTGCCAGCAGCCAGGCCCCGGGCACCCTCCCCGGGGAGCTGTTTTTT. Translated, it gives CASSQAPGTLPGELFF.

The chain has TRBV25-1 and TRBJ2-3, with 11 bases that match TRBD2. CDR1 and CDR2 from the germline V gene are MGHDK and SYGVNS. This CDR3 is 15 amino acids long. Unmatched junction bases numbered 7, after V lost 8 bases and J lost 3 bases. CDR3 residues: CASSASGRWTDTQYF. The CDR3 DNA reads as TGTGCCAGCTCTGCTAGCGGGAGGTGGACAGATACGCAGTATTTT.

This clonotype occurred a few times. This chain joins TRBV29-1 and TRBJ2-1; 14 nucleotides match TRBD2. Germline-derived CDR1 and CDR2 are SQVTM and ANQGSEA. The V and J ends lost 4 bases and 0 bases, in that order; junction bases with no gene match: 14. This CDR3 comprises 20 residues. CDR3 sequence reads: CSVGRGGLAGGSISYNEQFF. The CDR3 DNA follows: TGCAGCGTTGGAAGAGGCGGACTAGCGGGAGGATCAATCTCCTACAATGAGCAGTTCTTC.